Listed here are 22 T cell receptor beta chains from one sample, sequenced in a study of cytomegalovirus exposure and HLA in healthy donors. Both 60 Vbeta primers and 13 Jbeta primers went into the PCR. Only in-frame clones appear in the TCRdb table, and some are missing; sequencing was by immunoSEQ multiplex PCR. The data contain about 120,000 clones, 70% to 80% of them singletons. Sequenced material: PBMCs. The receptors were sampled from a woman aged 18-35 years in good health and CMV-seronegative.

This clone came up a few times. This chain joins TRBV6-5 and TRBJ2-7, with 7 bases fitting TRBD1. V gave up 8 bases and J gave up 5 bases; unmatched junction bases: 6. CDR1 is MNHEY and CDR2 is SVGAGI in the germline V gene. The CDR3 length is 12 residues. The CDR3 loop reads CASRDSVNEQYF. CDR3 coding DNA: TGTGCCAGCCGGGACAGTGTTAACGAGCAGTACTTC.

The gene calls are TRBV11-2 and TRBJ1-6; 7 bases agree with TRBD1. The CDR3 length is 14 residues. Germline V gives CDR1 SGHAT, CDR2 FQNNGV. V gave up 5 bases and J gave up 7 bases; unmatched junction bases: 5. CDR3 amino acids: CASSRGGANSPLHF. The DNA of the CDR3 is TGTGCCAGCAGCCGAGGGGGCGCGAATTCACCCCTCCACTTT. The full variable domain, completed using reference TRBV11-2 and TRBJ1-6, is EAGVAQSPRYKIIEKRQSVAFWCNPISGHATLYWYQQILGQGPKLLIQFQNNGVVDDSQLPKDRFSAERLKGVDSTLKIQPAKLEDSAVYLCASSRGGANSPLHFGNGTRLTVT.

This clone was counted only a few times. This chain uses TRBV19 with TRBJ2-2; D not resolved. Germline values: CDR1 LNHDA, CDR2 SQIVND (reference sequence). This CDR3 has 13 amino acids. V was pared by 3 bases and J by 6 bases, with 8 bases between. CDR3 in DNA: TGTGCCAGTAGTATGGGCATCCCCGGGGAGCTGTTTTTT. Protein sequence: CASSMGIPGELFF.

V gene TRBV5-4 combines with J gene TRBJ2-7, with 13 bases matching TRBD2. This CDR3 has 15 residues. The junction had 2 bases not matched to a gene; V was cut back by 3 bases and J by 2 bases. CDR1 is SGHNT and CDR2 is YYREEE in the germline V gene (reference sequence). The CDR3 DNA follows: TGTGCCAGCAGCTACGGACTAGCGGGAGCCTACGAGCAGTACTTC. Amino acid sequence: CASSYGLAGAYEQYF.

The chain has TRBV28 and TRBJ2-1; 8 bases map to TRBD2. V shed 1 base and J 6 bases; nucleotides not matched to a gene: 8. The CDR3 covers 16 residues. Germline V lookup: CDR1 MDHEN, CDR2 SYDVKM. The CDR3 nucleotides read TGTGCCAGCAGTTTATCGTGCGGGGGGACCTTCAATGAGCAGTTCTTC. Translating it yields CASSLSCGGTFNEQFF. The full variable domain, in which reference TRBV28 and TRBJ2-1 provide the parts outside the CDR3, is DVKVTQSSRYLVKRTGEKVFLECVQDMDHENMFWYRQDPGLGLRLIYFSYDVKMKEKGDIPEGYSVSREKKERFSLILESASTNQTSMYLCASSLSCGGTFNEQFFGPGTRLTVL.

V gene TRBV2 combines with J gene TRBJ2-2; weak D call: TRBD2 (7 bases). The germline CDR1 and CDR2 sequences are SNHLY and FYNNEI. The germline V and J ends were trimmed by 0 bases and 7 bases, with 15 bases remaining between them. This CDR3 comprises 16 residues. The CDR3 nucleotides read TGTGCCAGCAGTGAAGCAAGGAGGGGGGGCGACGGGGAGCTGTTTTTT. Protein: CASSEARRGGDGELFF.

The chain joins TRBV30 to TRBJ1-4, with D unclear. Deletions cut 0 bases from V and 0 bases from J, with 8 bases between. The germline V gene encodes CDR1 GTSNPN and CDR2 SVGIG (reference sequence). The CDR3 totals 15 residues. CDR3: CAWSVGLSTNEKLFF. CDR3 nucleotide sequence: TGTGCCTGGAGTGTAGGACTCTCAACTAATGAAAAACTGTTTTTT.

This rearrangement joins TRBV6-1 to TRBJ2-1; 10 bases are shared with TRBD2. CDR1 MNHNS and CDR2 SASEGT come from the germline V gene. J lost 4 bases, V lost 7 bases, and 7 bases had no gene match. The CDR3 has 15 residues. CDR3 in amino acids: CASTPERGGYNEQFF. The CDR3 nucleotides are TGTGCCAGCACCCCAGAGCGGGGGGGATACAATGAGCAGTTCTTC.

This rearrangement joins TRBV28 to TRBJ1-2; no reliable D call. This CDR3 contains 14 residues. Between the trimmed V and J ends, which lost 3 bases and 2 bases, there was a span of 10 bases. Germline CDR1 MDHEN, CDR2 SYDVKM. CDR3 nucleotides: TGTGCCAGCAGTTTTTTCGGGGTAAACTATGGCTACACCTTC. Its translation is CASSFFGVNYGYTF.

The chain recombines TRBV4-1 with TRBJ1-5, with 7 bases fitting TRBD1. The length of the CDR3 is 15 residues. The V segment lost 0 bases and the J segment 6 bases; nucleotides outside the gene matches: 5. The V gene's germline CDR1 is MGHRA and CDR2 YSYEKL. The CDR3 sequence is CASSQDKGASQPQHF. In nucleotides, the CDR3 is TGCGCCAGCAGCCAAGATAAGGGGGCAAGTCAGCCCCAGCATTTT.

J is TRBJ1-1 and V is TRBV18, with 7 bases identical to TRBD1. V lost 1 base to trimming and J lost 6 bases; unmatched junction nucleotides: 5. CDR1 is KGHSH and CDR2 is LQKENI in the germline V gene. This CDR3 is 14 amino acids long. The CDR3 nucleotides are TGTGCCAGCTCACCACTCGACAGGGCCTCTGAAGCTTTCTTT. Protein sequence: CASSPLDRASEAFF.

The sample holds one count of this clone. The rearrangement links TRBV7-6 to TRBJ1-1; maybe TRBD1 (6 bases). The CDR3 is 14 amino acids. Germline lookup yields CDR1 SGHVS and CDR2 FNYEAQ. Deletions cut 4 bases from V and 8 bases from J, with 17 bases between. The DNA for the CDR3 is TGTGCCAGCAGCTCCGGGCAGGGGACCTCAGAAGCTTTCTTT. The encoded protein is CASSSGQGTSEAFF.

This clone was picked up a small number of times. The chain combines TRBV27 with TRBJ2-3; 8 positions match TRBD1. The trim removed 5 bases at V and 6 bases at J, leaving 4 bases unmatched. The CDR3 spans 13 residues. Germline V gives CDR1 MNHEY, CDR2 SMNVEV (reference sequence). The CDR3 sequence is CASSGDRGDTQYF. CDR3 in DNA: TGTGCCAGCAGTGGCGACAGGGGCGATACGCAGTATTTT.

The gene calls are TRBV28 and TRBJ1-1; possibly TRBD1 for D (6 bases). Trimming stripped 2 bases from V and 0 bases from J, with 10 bases between. Germline CDR1 MDHEN, CDR2 SYDVKM. CDR3 length: 15 amino acids. The CDR3 spells CASSLPDSMNTEAFF. The CDR3, as DNA: TGTGCCAGCAGTTTACCGGACAGTATGAACACTGAAGCTTTCTTT.

The chain employs TRBV28 and TRBJ2-1, with D maybe TRBD1 (5 bases). The CDR3 extends over 11 amino acids. CDR1 is MDHEN and CDR2 is SYDVKM in the germline V gene. Deletions cut 8 bases from V and 9 bases from J, with 11 bases between. CDR3 protein: CASDVGAEQFF. Written as DNA, the CDR3 is TGTGCCAGCGACGTAGGGGCTGAGCAGTTCTTC. Supplemented by reference TRBV28 and TRBJ2-1, the full variable domain reads DVKVTQSSRYLVKRTGEKVFLECVQDMDHENMFWYRQDPGLGLRLIYFSYDVKMKEKGDIPEGYSVSREKKERFSLILESASTNQTSMYLCASDVGAEQFFGPGTRLTVL.

This sequence joins TRBV5-4 and TRBJ1-6; maybe TRBD1 (6 bases). Germline CDR1 SGHNT, CDR2 YYREEE (reference sequence). The ends were cut back, 4 bases at V and 5 bases at J, with 13 bases in the middle. The CDR3 consists of 15 residues. The CDR3 DNA reads TGTGCCAGCAGCCCTGGGGGCTATGATAATTCACCCCTCCACTTT. Residues: CASSPGGYDNSPLHF. The full variable domain, its missing parts supplied by reference TRBV5-4 and TRBJ1-6, is ETGVTQSPTHLIKTRGQQVTLRCSSQSGHNTVSWYQQALGQGPQFIFQYYREEENGRGNFPPRFSGLQFPNYSSELNVNALELDDSALYLCASSPGGYDNSPLHFGNGTRLTVT.

This clone showed up just a few times. DNA for the CDR3: TGTGCCATCAAACATACAGGGGTAAACACTGAAGCTTTCTTT. Protein: CAIKHTGVNTEAFF. The chain has TRBV10-3 and TRBJ1-1; 7 bases map to TRBD1. Germline V gene sequence: CDR1 ENHRY, CDR2 SYGVKD. The CDR3 extends over 14 amino acids. V lost 7 bases to trimming and J lost 2 bases; unmatched junction nucleotides: 7.

The J gene is TRBJ1-1, the V gene TRBV4-1, with 8 bases fitting TRBD1. The CDR3 runs to 16 residues. Germline V gives CDR1 MGHRA, CDR2 YSYEKL. V trimming: 0 bases; J trimming: 0 bases; junction bases outside the gene matches: 3. CDR3 DNA: TGCGCCAGCAGCCAAGAACCAGGGGGCGTGAACACTGAAGCTTTCTTT. Translating gives CASSQEPGGVNTEAFF.

The gene calls are TRBV5-6 and TRBJ1-2; 11 nucleotides agree with TRBD1. The CDR3 length is 15 residues. Germline V lookup: CDR1 SGHDT, CDR2 YYEEEE. Trimming removed 4 bases from V and 5 bases from J; junction bases left unmatched: 7. The chain's CDR3 is CASSPGTGGFYGYTF. The CDR3, as DNA: TGTGCCAGCAGCCCGGGGACAGGGGGTTTTTATGGCTACACCTTC.

This clone was seen only once. This chain joins TRBV15 and TRBJ1-5; D perhaps matches TRBD1 (5 bases). V was clipped by 0 bases and J by 5 bases, with 14 bases between them. The CDR3 contains 16 residues. Germline V lookup: CDR1 LNHNV, CDR2 YYDKDF (reference sequence). The CDR3 sequence is CATSRERQGGDQPQHF. The CDR3 nucleotides read TGTGCCACCAGCAGAGAGCGGCAGGGAGGGGATCAGCCCCAGCATTTT.

The rearrangement uses TRBV4-1 and TRBJ2-1, with D uncertain. Trimming left V 4 bases short and J 4 bases short, with 11 bases between. Germline lookup yields CDR1 MGHRA and CDR2 YSYEKL. CDR3 size: 14 residues. For the CDR3, the DNA is TGCGCCAGCAGCCCGACCAGGAATTACAATGAGCAGTTCTTC. Protein: CASSPTRNYNEQFF.

The CDR3 here is CASSVERGAREQYF. The CDR3 DNA reads TGTGCCAGCAGCGTAGAGCGGGGGGCTCGGGAGCAGTACTTC. The rearrangement joins TRBV5-6 to TRBJ2-7, with 9 bases lining up with TRBD2. The CDR3 consists of 14 residues. Germline CDR1 is SGHDT and CDR2 is YYEEEE. V lost 4 bases and J lost 7; bases outside the gene matches: 9.